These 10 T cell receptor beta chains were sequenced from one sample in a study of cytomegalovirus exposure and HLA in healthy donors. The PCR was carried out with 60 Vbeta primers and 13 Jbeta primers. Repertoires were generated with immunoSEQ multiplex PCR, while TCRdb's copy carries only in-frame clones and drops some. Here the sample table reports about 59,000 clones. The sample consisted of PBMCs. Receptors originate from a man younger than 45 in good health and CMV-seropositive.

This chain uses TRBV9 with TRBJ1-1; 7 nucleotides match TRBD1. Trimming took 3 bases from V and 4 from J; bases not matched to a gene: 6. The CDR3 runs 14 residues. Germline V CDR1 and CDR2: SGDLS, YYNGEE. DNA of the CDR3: TGTGCCAGCAGCGCGTACAGGGGCGGCACTGAAGCTTTCTTT. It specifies CASSAYRGGTEAFF.

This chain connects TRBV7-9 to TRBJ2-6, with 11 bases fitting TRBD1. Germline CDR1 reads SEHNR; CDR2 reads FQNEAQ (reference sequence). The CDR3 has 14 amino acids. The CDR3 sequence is CGGDRGSGANVLTF. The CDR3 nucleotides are TGTGGCGGGGACAGGGGGTCGGGGGCCAACGTCCTGACTTTC.

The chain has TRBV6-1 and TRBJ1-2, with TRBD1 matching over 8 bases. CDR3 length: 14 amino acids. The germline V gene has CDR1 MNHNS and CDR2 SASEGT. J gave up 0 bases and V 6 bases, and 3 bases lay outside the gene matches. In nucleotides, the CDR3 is TGTGCCAGCAGGAAGACAGGGGCTAACTATGGCTACACCTTC. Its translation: CASRKTGANYGYTF.

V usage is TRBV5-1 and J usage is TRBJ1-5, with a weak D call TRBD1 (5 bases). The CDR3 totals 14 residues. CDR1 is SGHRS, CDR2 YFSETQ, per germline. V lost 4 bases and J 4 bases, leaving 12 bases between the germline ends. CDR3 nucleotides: TGCGCCAGCAGCCAGGGAGCGGGGAATCAGCCCCAGCATTTT. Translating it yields CASSQGAGNQPQHF.

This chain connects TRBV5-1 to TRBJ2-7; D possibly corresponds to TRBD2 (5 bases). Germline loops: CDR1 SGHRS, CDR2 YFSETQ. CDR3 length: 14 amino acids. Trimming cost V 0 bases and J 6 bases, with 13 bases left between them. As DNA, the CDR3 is TGCGCCAGCAGCTTGGAAAGGGCTGCGGGCGAGCAGTACTTC. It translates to CASSLERAAGEQYF.

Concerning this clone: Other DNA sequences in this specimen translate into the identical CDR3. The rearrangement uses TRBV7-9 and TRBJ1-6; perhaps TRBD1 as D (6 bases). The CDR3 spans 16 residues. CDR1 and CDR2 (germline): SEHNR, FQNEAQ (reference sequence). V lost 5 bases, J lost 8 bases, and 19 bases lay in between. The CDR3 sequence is CASSKGIGQLDSPLHF. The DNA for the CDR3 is TGTGCCAGCAGCAAAGGCATAGGACAGTTGGATTCACCCCTCCACTTT.

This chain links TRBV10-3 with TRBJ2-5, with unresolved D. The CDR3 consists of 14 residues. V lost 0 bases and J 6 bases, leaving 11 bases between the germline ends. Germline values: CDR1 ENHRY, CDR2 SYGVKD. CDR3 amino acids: CAISESTSPQTQYF. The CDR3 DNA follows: TGTGCCATCAGTGAGTCGACAAGCCCACAGACCCAGTACTTC.

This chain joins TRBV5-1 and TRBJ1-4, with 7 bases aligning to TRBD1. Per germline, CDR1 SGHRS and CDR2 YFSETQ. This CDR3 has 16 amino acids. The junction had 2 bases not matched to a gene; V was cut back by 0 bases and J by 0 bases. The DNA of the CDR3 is TGCGCCAGCAGCTTGGCGGGACAGCCAACTAATGAAAAACTGTTTTTT. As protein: CASSLAGQPTNEKLFF.

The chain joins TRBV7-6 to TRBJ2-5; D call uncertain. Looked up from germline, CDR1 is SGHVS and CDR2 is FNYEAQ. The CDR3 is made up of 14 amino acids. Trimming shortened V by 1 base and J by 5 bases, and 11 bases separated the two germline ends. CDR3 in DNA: TGTGCCAGCAGCTTAGTCGGTTGGCGGGAGACCCAGTACTTC. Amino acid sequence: CASSLVGWRETQYF.

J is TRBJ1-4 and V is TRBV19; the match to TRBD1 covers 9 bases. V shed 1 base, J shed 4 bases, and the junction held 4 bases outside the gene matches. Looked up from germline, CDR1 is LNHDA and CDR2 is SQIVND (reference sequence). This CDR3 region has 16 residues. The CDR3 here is CASSIVPTGGNEKLFF. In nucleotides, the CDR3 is TGTGCCAGTAGTATAGTTCCGACAGGGGGTAATGAAAAACTGTTTTTT.